The 19 T cell receptor beta chains presented below share a single source sample, sequenced in a study of T cell responses to AZD1222 COVID-19 vaccine. Clones were read by immunoSEQ multiplex PCR, and TCRdb kept only the in-frame ones, dropping some. The data show some 190,000 clones, with roughly 92% seen just once and approximately 1.8% held by the top ten. The specimen comprised peripheral blood, sampled 28 days after the second AZD1222 dose. These receptors were obtained from an adult who received the AZD1222 COVID-19 vaccine.

Notes on this clone: In the same sample, other DNA sequences code for this CDR3. The rearrangement joins TRBV6-2 or TRBV6-3 to TRBJ2-7, with 7 bases matching TRBD1. The CDR3 spans 13 residues. Germline V gene sequence: CDR1 MNHEY, CDR2 SVGEGT. V trimming: 5 bases; J trimming: 2 bases; junction bases outside the gene matches: 3. This CDR3 reads CASSRTGPYEQYF. Written as DNA, the CDR3 is TGTGCCAGCAGTCGGACAGGCCCCTACGAGCAGTACTTC.

CDR3 DNA sequence: TGTGCCAGCAAACTGACCGTGAACACTGAAGCTTTCTTT. Protein: CASKLTVNTEAFF. The J gene is TRBJ1-1, the V gene TRBV7-9; the D is unclear. V was cut by 7 bases and J by 0 bases, with 9 bases left in between. Germline V CDR1 and CDR2: SEHNR, FQNEAQ (reference sequence). The length of the CDR3 is 13 residues.

V and J are TRBV7-2 and TRBJ2-1; 14 nucleotides line up with TRBD2. Germline V CDR1 and CDR2: SGHTA, FQGNSA. V dropped 1 base and J dropped 15; count of bases not matched to a gene: 5. The CDR3 length is 14 residues. CDR3 sequence reads: CASSLGLAGGPRFF. DNA of the CDR3: TGTGCCAGCAGCTTAGGACTAGCGGGGGGGCCCAGGTTCTTC.

The CDR3 DNA reads as TGTGCCAGCAGTTACGACAGGGCTGGGAATTCACCCCTCCACTTT. Its translation: CASSYDRAGNSPLHF. J is TRBJ1-6 and V is TRBV2; TRBD1 aligns across 7 bases. Germline V CDR1 and CDR2: SNHLY, FYNNEI. The CDR3 covers 15 residues. V trimming: 5 bases; J trimming: 7 bases; junction bases outside the gene matches: 8.

The rearrangement uses TRBV18 and TRBJ1-3; D gene ambiguous. This CDR3 contains 16 residues. V dropped 2 bases and J dropped 7 bases, with 18 bases sitting between them. Germline V gene sequence: CDR1 KGHSH, CDR2 LQKENI. This chain's CDR3 is CASSPSTAPVFNTIYF. The CDR3 nucleotides are TGTGCCAGCTCACCATCTACGGCTCCCGTGTTTAACACCATATATTTT.

V is TRBV6-6 and J is TRBJ1-2; 7 bases agree with TRBD1. The V gene end was trimmed by 1 base and the J gene end by 4 bases; junction bases not matched to a gene: 6. The CDR3 is 15 residues long. Germline loops: CDR1 MNHNY, CDR2 SVGAGI (reference sequence). The CDR3 region is CASSYWATGFYGYTF. As DNA, the CDR3 is TGTGCCAGCAGTTACTGGGCGACAGGGTTCTATGGCTACACCTTC.

DNA of the CDR3: TGTGCCAGTGGACACCACGCAACTAATGAAAAACTGTTTTTT. Translating gives CASGHHATNEKLFF. This chain links TRBV3-1 (or the pseudogene TRBV3-2) with TRBJ1-4, with D possibly matching TRBD1 (5 bases). In germline, CDR1 is LGHDT, CDR2 YNNKEL (reference sequence). This CDR3 contains 14 residues. V lost 9 bases and J 0 bases, leaving 11 bases between the germline ends.

The chain links TRBV2 to TRBJ1-2, with D possibly being TRBD1 (5 bases). V gave up 0 bases and J gave up 4 bases, with 15 bases separating them. CDR3 length: 16 amino acids. The V gene's germline CDR1 is SNHLY and CDR2 FYNNEI. Here the CDR3 DNA reads TGTGCCAGCAGTGAAGCGCTCTCGGCAGGGCTCTATGGCTACACCTTC. Its translation is CASSEALSAGLYGYTF.

V and J are TRBV15 and TRBJ1-1, with 8 bases aligning to TRBD1. Trimming took 5 bases from V and 4 from J; bases not matched to a gene: 15. CDR1 and CDR2 from the germline V gene are LNHNV and YYDKDF (reference sequence). The CDR3 loop spans 17 amino acids. The CDR3 here is CATSSRNVRGLGTEAFF. CDR3 DNA: TGTGCCACCAGCTCCCGGAACGTCAGGGGGCTGGGCACTGAAGCTTTCTTT.

The chain combines TRBV7-9 with TRBJ2-3; perhaps TRBD1 as D (6 bases). Trimming left V 4 bases short and J 6 bases short, with 20 bases between. In germline, CDR1 is SEHNR, CDR2 FQNEAQ (reference sequence). CDR3 size: 16 residues. In nucleotides, the CDR3 is TGTGCCAGCAGCTCGACACAGGGCCACCTCCGGGATACGCAGTATTTT. It is translated as CASSSTQGHLRDTQYF. The complete variable domain, with remaining parts taken from reference TRBV7-9 and TRBJ2-3, reads DTGVSQNPRHKITKRGQNVTFRCDPISEHNRLYWYRQTLGQGPEFLTYFQNEAQLEKSRLLSDRFSAERPKGSFSTLEIQRTEQGDSAMYLCASSSTQGHLRDTQYFGPGTRLTVL.

This chain connects TRBV30 to TRBJ2-7; no clear D gene. Germline V gene data show CDR1 as GTSNPN and CDR2 as SVGIG (reference sequence). The V and J ends lost 2 bases and 5 bases respectively, with 7 bases between them. The CDR3 is made up of 11 amino acids. The CDR3 coding sequence is TGTGCCTGGAGTTCAGGTAACGAGCAGTACTTC. As protein: CAWSSGNEQYF.

The gene calls are TRBV6-6 and TRBJ2-3; 9 nucleotides match TRBD2. Germline V gene sequence: CDR1 MNHNY, CDR2 SVGAGI (reference sequence). Trimming took 7 bases from V and 4 from J; bases not matched to a gene: 12. The CDR3 runs to 16 residues. The CDR3 DNA reads TGTGCCAGCAACTTTTTGGAGACTAGCGGAGCAGATACGCAGTATTTT. Its protein is CASNFLETSGADTQYF.

The chain couples TRBV19 to TRBJ1-6, with D perhaps matching TRBD1 (6 bases). Germline CDR1 and CDR2: LNHDA and SQIVND (reference sequence). V gave up 5 bases and J gave up 14 bases, with 16 bases separating them. CDR3 size: 13 residues. CDR3 DNA: TGTGCCAGTAGTCCTGGAGCGGGGGCAACCCTCCACTTT. Translated, it gives CASSPGAGATLHF.

The chain links TRBV6-2 or TRBV6-3 to TRBJ2-4; D is tentatively TRBD1 or TRBD2 (5 bases each). The V end was cut by 6 bases, the J end by 0 bases, with 15 bases between. This CDR3 has 16 residues. CDR1 and CDR2 from the germline V gene are MNHEY and SVGEGT. The CDR3 spells CASSHPLGVAKNIQYF. The CDR3 bases are TGTGCCAGCAGCCACCCCTTGGGGGTAGCCAAAAACATTCAGTACTTC.

J is TRBJ2-1 and V is TRBV7-3, with 12 nucleotides matching TRBD2. The CDR3 has 16 residues. Germline V gene sequence: CDR1 SGHTA, CDR2 FQGTGA. V dropped 0 bases and J dropped 7; count of bases not matched to a gene: 4. CDR3 residues: CASSLTLAGGANEQFF. CDR3 DNA sequence: TGTGCCAGCAGCTTAACCCTAGCGGGAGGGGCAAATGAGCAGTTCTTC.

V is TRBV2 and J is TRBJ2-6; tentative D call: TRBD1 (5 bases). In germline, CDR1 is SNHLY, CDR2 FYNNEI. V was clipped by 0 bases and J by 2 bases, with 8 bases between them. CDR3 length: 16 amino acids. CDR3 loop: CASSEAAGTGANVLTF. The CDR3 DNA reads as TGTGCCAGCAGTGAAGCCGCAGGGACTGGGGCCAACGTCCTGACTTTC.

The V and J genes are TRBV6-5 and TRBJ2-7; D is ambiguous. Germline loops: CDR1 MNHEY, CDR2 SVGAGI. The CDR3 is 14 residues long. V was clipped by 2 bases and J by 5 bases, with 13 bases between them. The CDR3 DNA reads TGTGCCAGCAGTTACGAGGCACTCCCGGACGAGCAGTACTTC. It codes for CASSYEALPDEQYF.

V gene TRBV3-1 (or the pseudogene TRBV3-2) combines with J gene TRBJ1-6; D not resolved. The CDR3 sequence is 15 residues long. Germline CDR1 reads LGHDT; CDR2 reads YNNKEL (reference sequence). The germline V and J ends were trimmed by 1 base and 4 bases, with 8 bases remaining between them. CDR3 coding DNA: TGTGCCAGCAGCCAAGCCCCGGGTTATAATTCACCCCTCCACTTT. Its protein is CASSQAPGYNSPLHF.

This chain joins TRBV5-6 and TRBJ2-1; 7 nucleotides line up with TRBD2. CDR1 and CDR2 from the germline V gene are SGHDT and YYEEEE. The V and J ends lost 0 bases and 0 bases, in that order; junction bases with no gene match: 6. This CDR3 has 17 residues. CDR3 nucleotide sequence: TGTGCCAGCAGCTTGGGGACTAGGTTCAGCTCCTACAATGAGCAGTTCTTC. This encodes CASSLGTRFSSYNEQFF.